The rows below give T cell receptor beta chains drawn from one sample of a study of blood T cell repertoires in COVID-19. Only in-frame clones appear in the TCRdb table, and some are missing; sequencing was by immunoSEQ multiplex PCR. The data show about 71,000 clones, with about 81% seen just once and roughly an eighth held by the top ten. The sequenced material came from peripheral blood. The receptors were gathered from a woman of 80 years or more with acute or convalescent COVID-19. Both conserved end residues are part of each CDR3. The D gene is left open where the match is weak. Size tells how often a clone was seen (once, few, many) or the class of an expanded clone, and some rows leave it out.

clone size	V gene	J gene	D gene	CDR3 DNA	CDR3 protein
-	TRBV30	TRBJ1-4	TRBD1	TGTGCCTGGAACGTAGTCCCGGGACAGATCCCACTGTTTTTT	CAWNVVPGQIPLFF
-	TRBV9	TRBJ2-5	TRBD1	TGTGCCAGCAGCGCCGGGACAGGGTTTGAGACCCAGTACTTC	CASSAGTGFETQYF
-	TRBV28	TRBJ1-1	TRBD1	TGTGCCAGCAGTCCGATACTACAGGGGGCGCTTGTCGCTGAAGCTTTCTTT	CASSPILQGALVAEAFF
-	TRBV24-1	TRBJ2-5	-	TGTGCCACCAGTGATTGGACAGACCAAGAGACCCAGTACTTC	CATSDWTDQETQYF
-	TRBV18	TRBJ1-5	TRBD1	TGTGCCAGCTCACGCTCCGACAGGGTGGGCAATCAGCCCCAGCATTTT	CASSRSDRVGNQPQHF
-	TRBV30	TRBJ2-5	-	TGTGCCTGGATTAAAAGGGGCCGGGAGACCCAGTACTTC	CAWIKRGRETQYF
-	TRBV7-9	TRBJ2-7	TRBD2	TGTGCCAGCAGCGGGCGAGCGGGAGGGCATACGGCGGGCGAGCAGTACTTC	CASSGRAGGHTAGEQYF
-	TRBV4-3	TRBJ2-7	-	TGCGCCAGCAGCCACACCGGGACACCCTACGAGCAGTACTTC	CASSHTGTPYEQYF
-	TRBV9	TRBJ2-1	TRBD2	TGTGCCAGCAGCGGAGAAGGGACTAGCGGGTCTCACAATGAGCAGTTCTTC	CASSGEGTSGSHNEQFF
-	TRBV7-3	TRBJ1-5	-	TGTGCCAGCAGCTTAGGCCCAAATCAGCCCCAGCATTTT	CASSLGPNQPQHF
once	TRBV6-6	TRBJ2-7	-	TGTGCCAGCAGCCGCCACGTCGGGGGGCATCTTTACGAGCAGTACTTC	CASSRHVGGHLYEQYF
few	TRBV19	TRBJ1-1	TRBD1	TGTGCCAGTAGAAAAACAGGGGGCACTGAAGCTTTCTTT	CASRKTGGTEAFF
-	TRBV29-1	TRBJ2-7	TRBD1	TGCAGCGTTGGGGGGACAGTCGACGAGCAGTACTTC	CSVGGTVDEQYF
-	TRBV10-3	TRBJ2-1	TRBD2	TGTGCCATCAGTGTATCAGGGTGGGGACTAGCGGGAGTTCATGAGCAGTTCTTC	CAISVSGWGLAGVHEQFF
few	TRBV29-1	TRBJ2-3	TRBD1	TGCAGCGTTGAAGCGGAGGACAGGGGCACAGATACGCAGTATTTT	CSVEAEDRGTDTQYF
-	TRBV6-1	TRBJ2-7	TRBD2	TGTGCCAGCAGTTCCGTAGCGGGAGACTACGAGCAGTACTTC	CASSSVAGDYEQYF
-	TRBV19	TRBJ2-1	-	TGTGCCACCGCTAAGAGCCCCTCCTACAATGAGCAGTTCTTC	CATAKSPSYNEQFF
-	TRBV4-3	TRBJ2-3	-	TGCGCCAGCAGCCAAGAACTTGCTAGCGCCACAGATACGCAGTATTTT	CASSQELASATDTQYF
-	TRBV19	TRBJ1-4	-	TGTGCCAGTAGTATAAACCCCCGCTGGAGGGAGGAAGGTGAAAAACTGTTTTTT	CASSINPRWREEGEKLFF
-	TRBV11-2	TRBJ2-3	TRBD1	TGTGCCAGCAGCCCCCGGACAGGAGCAAGCACAGATACGCAGTATTTT	CASSPRTGASTDTQYF
few	TRBV18	TRBJ1-3	TRBD1	TGTGCCAGCTCACCACGACAGGGTGATGGAAACACCATATATTTT	CASSPRQGDGNTIYF
-	TRBV6-5	TRBJ2-7	-	TGTGCCAGCAGTTACTCGAGGGTTCCTGTCTACGAGCAGTACTTC	CASSYSRVPVYEQYF
-	TRBV28	TRBJ2-1	-	TGTGCCAGCAGTTTAAACAGGAATGAGCAGTTCTTC	CASSLNRNEQFF
-	TRBV3-1/TRBV3-2	TRBJ2-5	TRBD1	TGTGCCAGCAGCCAAGATCGAACTGGCAGGGGGCAGGGAGAGACCCAGTACTTC	CASSQDRTGRGQGETQYF
-	TRBV5-1	TRBJ2-1	-	TGCGCCAGCAGCTTGGGGGGCTGGAATGAGCAGTTCTTC	CASSLGGWNEQFF
-	TRBV19	TRBJ2-1	TRBD2	TGTGCCAGTAGTCGGACTAGCGGGCCGTACAATGAGCAGTTCTTC	CASSRTSGPYNEQFF
-	TRBV12-5	TRBJ1-4	-	TGTGCTAGTGGTTCTGGGGGGTCTAATGAAAAACTGTTTTTT	CASGSGGSNEKLFF
once	TRBV7-8	TRBJ2-5	-	TGTGCCAGCAGCATGACGTCGGGTGAAGAGACCCAGTACTTC	CASSMTSGEETQYF
once	TRBV10-3	TRBJ2-7	TRBD2	TGTGCCATCGGGGAGACTAGCGGGAGCTCCTACGAGCAGTACTTC	CAIGETSGSSYEQYF
-	TRBV5-1	TRBJ2-3	TRBD2	TGCGCCAGCATGCTAGCGGGAGATCGTGCAGATACGCAGTATTTT	CASMLAGDRADTQYF
-	TRBV11-3	TRBJ2-1	TRBD2	TGTGCCAGCAGCGTTTCTAGCGGCTCCTACAATGAGCAGTTCTTC	CASSVSSGSYNEQFF